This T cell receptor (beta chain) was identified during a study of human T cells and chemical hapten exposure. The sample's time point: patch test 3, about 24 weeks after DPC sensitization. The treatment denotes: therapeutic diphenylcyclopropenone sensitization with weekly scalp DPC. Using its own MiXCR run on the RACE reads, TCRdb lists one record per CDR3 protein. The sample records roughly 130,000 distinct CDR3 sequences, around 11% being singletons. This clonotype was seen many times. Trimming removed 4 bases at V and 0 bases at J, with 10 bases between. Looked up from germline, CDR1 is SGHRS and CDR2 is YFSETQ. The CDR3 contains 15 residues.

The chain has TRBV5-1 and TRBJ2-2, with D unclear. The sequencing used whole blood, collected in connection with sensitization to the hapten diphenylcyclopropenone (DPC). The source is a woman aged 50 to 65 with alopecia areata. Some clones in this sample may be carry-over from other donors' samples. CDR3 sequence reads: CASSLDNSNTGELFF. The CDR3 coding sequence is TGCGCCAGCAGCCTTGACAACTCGAACACCGGGGAGCTGTTTTTT.